This TCR beta chain was recovered during a study of control samples from healthy donors and cancer patients. Trimming cost V 3 bases and J 6 bases; bases outside gene matches: 5. The CDR3 runs 14 residues. Germline V gene sequence: CDR1 KGHSH, CDR2 LQKENI. The assay was immunoSEQ multiplex PCR, and TCRdb's table has in-frame clones only and misses some. The table includes some 140,000 clones, 92% detected once. Material: blood. The chain employs TRBV18 and TRBJ1-1, with 9 bases aligning to TRBD1. The origin of this receptor is a man aged 30 to 39 in good health. DNA of the CDR3: TGTGCCAGCTCACCGCGGACAGGGGAGGCTGAAGCTTTCTTT. This codes for CASSPRTGEAEAFF.